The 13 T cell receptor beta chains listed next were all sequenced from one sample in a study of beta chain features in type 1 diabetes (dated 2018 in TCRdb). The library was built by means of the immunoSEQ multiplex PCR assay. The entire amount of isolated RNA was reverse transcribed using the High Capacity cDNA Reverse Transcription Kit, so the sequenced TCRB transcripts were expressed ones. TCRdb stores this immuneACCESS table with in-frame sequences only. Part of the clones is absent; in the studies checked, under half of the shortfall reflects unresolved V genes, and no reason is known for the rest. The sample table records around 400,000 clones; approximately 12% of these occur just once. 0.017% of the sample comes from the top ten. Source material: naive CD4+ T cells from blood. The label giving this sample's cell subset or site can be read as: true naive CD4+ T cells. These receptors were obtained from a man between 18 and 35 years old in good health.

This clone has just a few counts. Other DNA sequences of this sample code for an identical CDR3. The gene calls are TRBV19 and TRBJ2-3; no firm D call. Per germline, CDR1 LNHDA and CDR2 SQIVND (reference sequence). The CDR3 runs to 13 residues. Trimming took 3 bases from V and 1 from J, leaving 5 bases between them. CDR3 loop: CASSIQGTDTQYF. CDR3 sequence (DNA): TGTGCCAGTAGTATTCAGGGCACAGATACGCAGTATTTT.

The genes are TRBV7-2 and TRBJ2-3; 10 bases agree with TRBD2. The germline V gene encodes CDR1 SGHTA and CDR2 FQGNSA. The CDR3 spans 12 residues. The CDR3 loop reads CLAGGPTDTQYF. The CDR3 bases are TGTTTAGCGGGGGGTCCCACAGATACGCAGTATTTT.

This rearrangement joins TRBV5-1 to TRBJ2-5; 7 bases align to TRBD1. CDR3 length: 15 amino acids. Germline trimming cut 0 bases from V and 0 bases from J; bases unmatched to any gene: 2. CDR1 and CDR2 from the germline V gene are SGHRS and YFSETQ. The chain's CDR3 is CASSLGGTDQETQYF. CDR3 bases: TGCGCCAGCAGCTTGGGTGGGACAGACCAAGAGACCCAGTACTTC. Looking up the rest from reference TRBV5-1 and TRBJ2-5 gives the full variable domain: KAGVTQTPRYLIKTRGQQVTLSCSPISGHRSVSWYQQTPGQGLQFLFEYFSETQRNKGNFPGRFSGRQFSNSRSEMNVSTLELGDSALYLCASSLGGTDQETQYFGPGTRLLVL.

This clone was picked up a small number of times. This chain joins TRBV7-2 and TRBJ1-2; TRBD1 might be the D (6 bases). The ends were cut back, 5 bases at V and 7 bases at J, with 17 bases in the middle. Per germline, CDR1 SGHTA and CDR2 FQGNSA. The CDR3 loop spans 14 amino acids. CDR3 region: CASSPGPGGFGYTF. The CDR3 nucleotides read TGTGCCAGCAGCCCGGGCCCGGGGGGCTTTGGCTACACCTTC.

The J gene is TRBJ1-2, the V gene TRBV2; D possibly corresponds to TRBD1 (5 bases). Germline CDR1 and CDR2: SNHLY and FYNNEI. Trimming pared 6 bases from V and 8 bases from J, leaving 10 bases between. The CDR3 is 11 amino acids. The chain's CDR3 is CASREGLGYTF. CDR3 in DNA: TGTGCCAGCAGGGAGGGACTCGGCTACACCTTC.

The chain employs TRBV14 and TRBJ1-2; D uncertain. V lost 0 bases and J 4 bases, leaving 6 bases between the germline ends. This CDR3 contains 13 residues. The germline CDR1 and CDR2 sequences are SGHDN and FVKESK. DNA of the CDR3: TGTGCCAGCAGCCAAGACTACAGCTATGGCTACACCTTC. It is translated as CASSQDYSYGYTF.

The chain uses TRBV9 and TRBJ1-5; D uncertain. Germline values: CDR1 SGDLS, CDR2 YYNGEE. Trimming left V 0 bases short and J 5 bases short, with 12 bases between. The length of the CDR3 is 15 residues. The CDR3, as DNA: TGTGCCAGCAGCGTAGGGGCAGGCCCCGATCAGCCCCAGCATTTT. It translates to CASSVGAGPDQPQHF.

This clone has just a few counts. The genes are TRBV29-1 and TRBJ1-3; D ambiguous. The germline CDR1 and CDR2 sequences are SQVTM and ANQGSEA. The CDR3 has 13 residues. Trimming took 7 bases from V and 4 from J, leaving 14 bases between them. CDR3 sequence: CSGRAPAGNTIYF. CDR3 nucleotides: TGCAGCGGGAGGGCACCCGCCGGAAACACCATATATTTT.

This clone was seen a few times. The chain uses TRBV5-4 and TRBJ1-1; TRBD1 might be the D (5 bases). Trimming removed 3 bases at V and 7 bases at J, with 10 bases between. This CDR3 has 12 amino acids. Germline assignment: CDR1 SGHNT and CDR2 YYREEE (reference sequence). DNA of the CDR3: TGTGCCAGCAGCTCCGACAGCTTTGAAGCTTTCTTT. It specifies CASSSDSFEAFF.

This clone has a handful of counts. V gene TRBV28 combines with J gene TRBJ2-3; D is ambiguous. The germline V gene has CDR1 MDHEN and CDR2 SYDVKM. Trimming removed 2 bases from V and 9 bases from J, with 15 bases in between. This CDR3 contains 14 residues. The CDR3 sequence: CASSLDKPYGTQYF. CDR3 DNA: TGTGCCAGCAGTTTAGACAAACCGTATGGAACGCAGTATTTT.

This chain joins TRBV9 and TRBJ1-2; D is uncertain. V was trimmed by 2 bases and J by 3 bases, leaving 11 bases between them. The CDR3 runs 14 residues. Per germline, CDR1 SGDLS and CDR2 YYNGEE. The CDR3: CASSVRTEDYGYTF. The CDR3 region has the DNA TGTGCCAGCAGCGTTCGGACGGAGGACTATGGCTACACCTTC.

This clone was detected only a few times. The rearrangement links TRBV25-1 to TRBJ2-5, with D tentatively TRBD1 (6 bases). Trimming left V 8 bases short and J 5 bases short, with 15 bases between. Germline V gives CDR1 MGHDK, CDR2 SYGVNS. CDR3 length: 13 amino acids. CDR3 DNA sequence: TGTGCCAGCTCCAGGGGTGGGCTGGAGACCCAGTACTTC. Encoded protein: CASSRGGLETQYF.

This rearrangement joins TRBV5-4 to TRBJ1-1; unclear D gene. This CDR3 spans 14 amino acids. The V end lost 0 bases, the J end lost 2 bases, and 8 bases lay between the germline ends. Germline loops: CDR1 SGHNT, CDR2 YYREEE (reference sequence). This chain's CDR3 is CASSLDTANTEAFF. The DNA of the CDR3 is TGTGCCAGCAGCTTGGATACAGCTAACACTGAAGCTTTCTTT.